This TCR beta chain was recovered during a study of shared clonotypes between healthy human individuals. Overall study: Two women and a few men aged 18 to 49 made up the donors.

Every unsorted PBMC PCR replicate was loaded with around 270 ng DNA, around 30,000 T cell genomes. Method: immunoSEQ multiplex PCR; TCRdb's copy keeps in-frame clones and lacks some. This sample has about 490,000 clones, with 70% to 80% found just once. The count of this clone is one. It differs at one base from a far larger clone, so likely a read error. V was pared by 5 bases and J by 10 bases, with 12 bases of the junction left unmatched. CDR1 is SEHNR, CDR2 FQNEAQ, per germline (reference sequence). This CDR3 has 14 residues. Input material: PBMCs. The chain employs TRBV7-9 and TRBJ2-3; 7 bases line up with TRBD1. The TCR originated in a woman between 35 and 50 years old in good health. Some clones in this sample may be carry-over from other donors' samples. The CDR3 reads CASSADADRVPQYF. The CDR3 DNA is TGTGCCAGCAGCGCGGACGCAGACAGGGTTCCGCAGTATTTT.